The clone carrying this T cell receptor (beta chain) was seen a handful of times. Its antigen is as yet unknown. This sample stems from a study of T cells in Graves' hyperthyroidism and ophthalmopathy. It was RNA transcripts that yielded the amplified TCR beta CDR3 regions. The study used the HTBI primer set for a first-round RT-PCR of the TCR CDR3. TCRdb redid the calling of the multiplex PCR reads with MiXCR, one entry per CDR3 protein. The sample yields 210,000 or so distinct CDR3 sequences, approximately 17% seen once. Germline V gene sequence: CDR1 ENHRY, CDR2 SYGVKD. The CDR3 runs to 14 residues. V was pared by 4 bases and J by 5 bases, with 3 bases of the junction left unmatched. Regarding the study as a whole: Peripheral blood also featured most of the thyroid clonotypes expanded above 0.001.

Sequenced sample: blood. The rearrangement joins TRBV10-3 to TRBJ2-1, with TRBD2 matching 9 bases. This receptor was taken from a man in his forties or fifties with Graves' hyperthyroidism. The CDR3 is CAISVTSGHNEQFF. CDR3 nucleotides: TGTGCCATCAGTGTGACTAGCGGCCACAATGAGCAGTTCTTC.